This TCR beta chain came from a study of T cell responses to AZD1222 COVID-19 vaccine. This clone was counted between two and nine times. Its cognate antigen is unknown. General study findings and limits: Vaccine-associated CD4 TCRs ranged over spike, dominating at 160-218 and 743-854. The sample set comprised mostly white British donors with more females, and clonal diversity was possibly underestimated.

The ends were cut back, 2 bases at V and 0 bases at J, with 14 bases in the middle. Germline loops: CDR1 WNHNN, CDR2 SYGVQD (reference sequence). CDR3 length equals 16 residues. Some clones are missing from TCRdb's copy, which holds only in-frame ones; the method was immunoSEQ multiplex PCR. The sample contains under 150,000 clones, 88% of which appear only once. The source of this sequence is an adult in good health. The gene calls are TRBV10-1 and TRBJ2-7; TRBD1 might be the D (6 bases). This sample comprised peripheral blood, obtained on day 0 of AZD1222 vaccination. CDR3 in DNA: TGCGCCAGCAGTGAGCATCTAGGACAGATCTCCTACGAGCAGTACTTC. It is translated as CASSEHLGQISYEQYF.